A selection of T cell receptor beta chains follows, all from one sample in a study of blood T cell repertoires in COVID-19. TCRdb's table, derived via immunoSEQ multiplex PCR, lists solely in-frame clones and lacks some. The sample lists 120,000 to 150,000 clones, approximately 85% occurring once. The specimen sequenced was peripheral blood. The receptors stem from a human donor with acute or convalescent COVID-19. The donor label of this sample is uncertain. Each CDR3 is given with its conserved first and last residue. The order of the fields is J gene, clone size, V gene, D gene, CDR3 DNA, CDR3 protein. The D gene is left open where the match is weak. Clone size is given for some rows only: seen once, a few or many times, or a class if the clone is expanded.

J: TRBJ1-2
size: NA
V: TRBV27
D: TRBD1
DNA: TGTGCCAGCAGTAACGACAGGGTACGGTATGGCTACACCTTC
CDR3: CASSNDRVRYGYTF

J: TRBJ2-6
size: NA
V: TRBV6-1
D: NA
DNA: TGTGCCAGCAGTGGGGTCGGGGAATCTGGGGCCAACGTCCTGACTTTC
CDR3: CASSGVGESGANVLTF

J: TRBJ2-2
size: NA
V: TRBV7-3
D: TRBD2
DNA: TGTGCCAGCAGTGGACTAGCGGACCAAACCGGGGAGCTGTTTTTT
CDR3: CASSGLADQTGELFF

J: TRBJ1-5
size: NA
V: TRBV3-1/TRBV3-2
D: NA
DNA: TGTGCCAGGGGACACGTTAGCAATCAGCCCCAGCATTTT
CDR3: CARGHVSNQPQHF

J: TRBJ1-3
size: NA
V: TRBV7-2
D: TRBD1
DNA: TGTGCCAGCAGCTTATCTCAGGGGGGATCTGGAAACACCATATATTTT
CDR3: CASSLSQGGSGNTIYF

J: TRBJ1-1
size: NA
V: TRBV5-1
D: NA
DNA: TGCGCCAGCAGCTTGGGAGGTGGAGCTTTCTTT
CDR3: CASSLGGGAFF

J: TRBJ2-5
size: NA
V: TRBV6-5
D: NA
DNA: TGTGCCAGCAGTTACTCGGGCAGTGTGGAGACCCAGTACTTC
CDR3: CASSYSGSVETQYF

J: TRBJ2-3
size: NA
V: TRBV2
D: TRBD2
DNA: TGTGCCAGCAGTGAACAGGGACTAGCGGGGAGGGGTACGCAGTATTTT
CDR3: CASSEQGLAGRGTQYF

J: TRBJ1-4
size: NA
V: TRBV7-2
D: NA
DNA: TGTGCCAGCAGCTTGAACCAGGGCAGTATTAATGAAAAACTGTTTTTT
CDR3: CASSLNQGSINEKLFF

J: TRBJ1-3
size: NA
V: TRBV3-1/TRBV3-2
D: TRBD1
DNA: TGTGCCAGCAGCCAACTGGACAGGGGGCGAGGAAACACCATATATTTT
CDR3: CASSQLDRGRGNTIYF

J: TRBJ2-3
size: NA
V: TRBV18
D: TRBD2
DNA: TGTGCCAGCTCCCAATCGAGGGGAGGGGATACGCAGTATTTT
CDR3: CASSQSRGGDTQYF

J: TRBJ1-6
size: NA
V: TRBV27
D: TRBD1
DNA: TGTGCCAGCCGTCGGGACAGGGCTAAATCACCCCTCCACTTT
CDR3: CASRRDRAKSPLHF

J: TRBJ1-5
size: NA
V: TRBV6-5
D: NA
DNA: TGTGCCGGCGGAACAGGTCCCAATCAGCCCCAGCATTTT
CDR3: CAGGTGPNQPQHF

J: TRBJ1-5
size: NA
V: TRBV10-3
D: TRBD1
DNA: TGTGCCATCAGTGCGGGACAGGGATATCAGCCCCAGCATTTT
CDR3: CAISAGQGYQPQHF

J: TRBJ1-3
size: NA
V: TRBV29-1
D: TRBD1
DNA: TGCAGCGTTGTGACAGGGTATGAGTCTGGAAACACCATATATTTT
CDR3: CSVVTGYESGNTIYF

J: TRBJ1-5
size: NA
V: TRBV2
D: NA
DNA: TGTGCCAGCAGCCTGGGGGGGGGAGGCAATCAGCCCCAGCATTTT
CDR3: CASSLGGGGNQPQHF

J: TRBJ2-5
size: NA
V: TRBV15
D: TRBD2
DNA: TGTGCCACCAGCAGCCGACTAGCGGGAGCCGGGGAGACCCAGTACTTC
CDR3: CATSSRLAGAGETQYF

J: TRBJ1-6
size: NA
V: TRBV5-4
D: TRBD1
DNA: TGTGCCAGCAGCCCCGGTCGGGCCAGGGGGTTTGATTCACCCCTCCACTTT
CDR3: CASSPGRARGFDSPLHF

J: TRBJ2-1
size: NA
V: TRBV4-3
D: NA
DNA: TGCGCCAGCAGCCAAGATCGCGTTGGAGGGACTCGTGAGCAGTTCTTC
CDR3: CASSQDRVGGTREQFF

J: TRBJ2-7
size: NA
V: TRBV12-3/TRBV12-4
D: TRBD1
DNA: TGTGCCAGCAGGAAGACAGGGGTTGAGCAGTACTTC
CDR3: CASRKTGVEQYF

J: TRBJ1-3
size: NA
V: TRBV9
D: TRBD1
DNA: TGTGCCAGCAGCCCGACAGGGGAAGGAAACACCATATATTTT
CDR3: CASSPTGEGNTIYF

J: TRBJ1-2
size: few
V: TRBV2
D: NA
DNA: TGTGCCAGCAGTGATTGGCTGGCCGGGACTAACTATGGCTACACCTTC
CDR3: CASSDWLAGTNYGYTF

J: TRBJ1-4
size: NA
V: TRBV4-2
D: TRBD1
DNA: TGTGCCAGCAGCCAAGAGGGCGGACAGGGGGATGAAAAACTGTTTTTT
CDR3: CASSQEGGQGDEKLFF

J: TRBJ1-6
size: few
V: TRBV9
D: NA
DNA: TGTGCCAGCAGCGGGGCCAATAATTCACCCCTCCACTTT
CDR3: CASSGANNSPLHF

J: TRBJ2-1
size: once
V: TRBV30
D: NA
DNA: TGTGCCTGGAGTGCAGGGCTGGGCTCCTACAATGAGCAGTTCTTC
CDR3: CAWSAGLGSYNEQFF

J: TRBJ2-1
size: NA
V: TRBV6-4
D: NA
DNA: TGTGCCAGCAGTGTTTTCGGGAGCGGGCCCTACAATGAGCAGTTCTTC
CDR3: CASSVFGSGPYNEQFF

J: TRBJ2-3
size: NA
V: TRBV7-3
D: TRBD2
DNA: TGTGCCAGCCGAGCGGGAGGGCCGTCAGATACGCAGTATTTT
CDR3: CASRAGGPSDTQYF

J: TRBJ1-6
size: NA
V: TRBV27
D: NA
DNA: TGTGCCAGCAGTTTATCGACAACAGGGTATGGTAATTCACCCCTCCACTTT
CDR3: CASSLSTTGYGNSPLHF

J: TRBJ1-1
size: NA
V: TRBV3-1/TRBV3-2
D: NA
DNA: TGTGCCAGCAGCAGGGGGTCCAGGAACACTGAAGCTTTCTTT
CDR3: CASSRGSRNTEAFF

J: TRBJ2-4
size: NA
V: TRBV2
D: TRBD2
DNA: TGTGCCAGCAGTGCGCTAGCGGGGGGGCGGAACATTCAGTACTTC
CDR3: CASSALAGGRNIQYF

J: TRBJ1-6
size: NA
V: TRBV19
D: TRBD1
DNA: TGTGCCAGTAGTATAGAGGGACAGAGGAATTCACCCCTCCACTTT
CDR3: CASSIEGQRNSPLHF

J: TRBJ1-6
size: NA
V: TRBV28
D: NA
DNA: TGTGCCAGCAAGATGGGGAGCTCCTATAATTCACCCCTCCACTTT
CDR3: CASKMGSSYNSPLHF

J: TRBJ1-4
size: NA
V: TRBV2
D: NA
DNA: TGTGCCAGCAAAAGATCTCGGGAGGAAAAACTGTTTTTT
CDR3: CASKRSREEKLFF

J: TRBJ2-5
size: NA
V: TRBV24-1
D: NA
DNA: TGTGCCACCAGTGCCCCACTAGGCCAAGAGACCCAGTACTTC
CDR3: CATSAPLGQETQYF

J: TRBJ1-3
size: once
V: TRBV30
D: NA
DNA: TGTGCCTGGAGGGCGGACAAAGGAAACACCATATATTTT
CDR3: CAWRADKGNTIYF

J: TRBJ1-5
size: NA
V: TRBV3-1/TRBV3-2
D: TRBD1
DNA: TGTGCCAGCAGCCAAGAGTCCTTGGTACAGGGGGCGGCGAATAGCAATCAGCCCCAGCATTTT
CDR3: CASSQESLVQGAANSNQPQHF

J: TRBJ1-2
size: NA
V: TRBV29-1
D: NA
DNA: TGCAGCGCAGGGACTTCTTATGGCTACACCTTC
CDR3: CSAGTSYGYTF

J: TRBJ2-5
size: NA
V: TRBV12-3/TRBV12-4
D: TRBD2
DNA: TGTGCCAGCAGTTTCGGGGGGGAGACCCAGTACTTC
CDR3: CASSFGGETQYF

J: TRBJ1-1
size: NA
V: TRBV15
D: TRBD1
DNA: TGTGCCACCAGCAGAGGTACACAGGGGGCGCTCACTGAAGCTTTCTTT
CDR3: CATSRGTQGALTEAFF

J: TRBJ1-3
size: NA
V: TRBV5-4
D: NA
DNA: TGTGCCAGCAGCTCCCCCTCCCTTAGTAGTGGAAACACCATATATTTT
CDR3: CASSSPSLSSGNTIYF

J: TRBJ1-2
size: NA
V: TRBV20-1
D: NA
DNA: TGCAGTGCGAGGGAATCCTATGGCTACACCTTC
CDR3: CSARESYGYTF

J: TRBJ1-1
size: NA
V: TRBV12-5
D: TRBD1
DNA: TGTGCTAGTGGCGTTGGGACAGGGGACACTGAAGCTTTCTTT
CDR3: CASGVGTGDTEAFF

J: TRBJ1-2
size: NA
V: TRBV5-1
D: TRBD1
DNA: TGCGCCAGCAGCTTGGCCGGGGACAGAAACTATGGCTACACCTTC
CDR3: CASSLAGDRNYGYTF

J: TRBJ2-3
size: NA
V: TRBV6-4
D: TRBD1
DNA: TGTGCCAGCAGTTTGGGGGGACAGGGCACAGATACGCAGTATTTT
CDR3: CASSLGGQGTDTQYF

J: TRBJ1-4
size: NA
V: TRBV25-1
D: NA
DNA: TGTGCCAGCAGTGAATCGGGAGCTAATGAAAAACTGTTTTTT
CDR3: CASSESGANEKLFF

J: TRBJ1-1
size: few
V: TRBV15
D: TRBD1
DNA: TGTGCCACCAGCACCTACAGGGGGGAAGCTTTCTTT
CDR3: CATSTYRGEAFF

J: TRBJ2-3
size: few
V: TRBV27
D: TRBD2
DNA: TGTGCCAGCAGTCCCTGGACTAGCGGGGGTTCAGATACGCAGTATTTT
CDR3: CASSPWTSGGSDTQYF

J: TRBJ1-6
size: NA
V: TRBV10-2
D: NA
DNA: TGCGCCAGCAGTGGACAGAACCGTTCACCCCTCCACTTT
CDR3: CASSGQNRSPLHF

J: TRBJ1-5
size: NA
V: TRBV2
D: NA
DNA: TGTGCCAGCAGTCCGATAGACAGGCACAATCAGCCCCAGCATTTT
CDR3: CASSPIDRHNQPQHF

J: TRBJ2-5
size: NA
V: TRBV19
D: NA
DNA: TGTGCCAGTAGCAGGGGCCAAGAGACCCAGTACTTC
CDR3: CASSRGQETQYF

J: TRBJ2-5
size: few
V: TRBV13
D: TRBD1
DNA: TGTGCCAGCAGCCTCGGGACAGGGATCTTGGAGACCCAGTACTTC
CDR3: CASSLGTGILETQYF

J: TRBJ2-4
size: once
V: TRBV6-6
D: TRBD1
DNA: TGTGCCAGCAGCCGACAGGGGGTAGAAAACATTCAGTACTTC
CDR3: CASSRQGVENIQYF